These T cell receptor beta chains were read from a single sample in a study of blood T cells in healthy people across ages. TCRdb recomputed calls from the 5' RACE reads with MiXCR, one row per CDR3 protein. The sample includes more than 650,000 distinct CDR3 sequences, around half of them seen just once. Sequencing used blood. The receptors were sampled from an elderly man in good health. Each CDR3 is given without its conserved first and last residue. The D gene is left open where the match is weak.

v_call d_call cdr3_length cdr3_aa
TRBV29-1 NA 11 SGPRGRGYGYT
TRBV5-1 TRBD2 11 ASSLIAGGEQF
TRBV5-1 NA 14 ASSLTGNGNQETQY
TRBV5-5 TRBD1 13 ASSLVGQGGRYAY
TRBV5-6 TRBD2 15 ASSRGTSVNSYNEQF
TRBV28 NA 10 ASSLQTDTQY
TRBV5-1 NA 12 ASSDTDPPDTQY
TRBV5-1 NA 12 ASSLHPGDTEAF
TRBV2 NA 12 ASRFDSGANVLT
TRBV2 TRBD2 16 ASSERVSSGSSYNEQF
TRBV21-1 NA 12 ASSKDRNQETQY
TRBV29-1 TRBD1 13 SALGRQGVLETQY
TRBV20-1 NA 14 SARRRGGLLYNEQF
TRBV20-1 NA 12 SARDGGKHRYAY
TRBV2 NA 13 ASRIQPLGGTEAF
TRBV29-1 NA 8 SAGHAEQF
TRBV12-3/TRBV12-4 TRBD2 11 ASSLFAGGEQY
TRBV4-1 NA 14 ASSQESRTIQETQY